This entry lists 9 T cell receptor beta chains sequenced from one sample in a study of blood T cell repertoires in COVID-19. Clones were read by immunoSEQ multiplex PCR, and TCRdb kept only the in-frame ones, dropping some. This sample has tens of thousands of clones, with about nine tenths found just once. What was sequenced was peripheral blood. The receptors stem from a human donor in a cohort sampled during active COVID-19.

The chain is built from TRBV7-8 and TRBJ1-5; 9 nucleotides agree with TRBD1. Germline CDR1 is SGHVS and CDR2 is FQNEAQ. This CDR3 contains 18 residues. V gave up 2 bases and J gave up 0 bases; unmatched junction bases: 8. The CDR3, as DNA: TGTGCCAGCAGCTTAACGGGACAGGGAGGTTATAGCAATCAGCCCCAGCATTTT. Translation: CASSLTGQGGYSNQPQHF.

This chain's CDR3 is CASSRGQGAYNEQFF. The CDR3 DNA sequence: TGTGCCAGCAGCCGTGGACAGGGGGCCTACAATGAGCAGTTCTTC. The V call is TRBV7-9, the J call TRBJ2-1; TRBD1 agrees at 10 bases. V lost 5 bases to trimming and J lost 2 bases; unmatched junction nucleotides: 3. Per germline, CDR1 SEHNR and CDR2 FQNEAQ (reference sequence). CDR3 length equals 15 residues.

J is TRBJ2-2 and V is TRBV19; 10 bases map to TRBD2. The V gene's germline CDR1 is LNHDA and CDR2 SQIVND (reference sequence). CDR3 length equals 17 residues. V dropped 6 bases and J dropped 4; count of bases not matched to a gene: 11. CDR3 coding DNA: TGTGCCAGTAGAAAACCCGGGACTAGCGCATCCACCGGGGAGCTGTTTTTT. Translation gives CASRKPGTSASTGELFF.

V gene TRBV6-1 combines with J gene TRBJ1-5; the D is unclear. V lost 0 bases and J lost 7, with 10 bases in between. Germline loops: CDR1 MNHNS, CDR2 SASEGT. The CDR3 contains 14 residues. The CDR3 is CASSEALQSQPQHF. DNA for the CDR3: TGTGCCAGCAGTGAAGCGCTTCAGTCCCAGCCCCAGCATTTT.

The V gene is TRBV7-8, the J gene TRBJ2-7, with TRBD1 as a possible D gene (5 bases). Germline values: CDR1 SGHVS, CDR2 FQNEAQ. Trimming left V 5 bases short and J 4 bases short, with 15 bases between. This CDR3 contains 14 residues. CDR3 sequence (DNA): TGTGCCAGCAGCCCACCCCAGGGATCGTACGAGCAGTACTTC. This translates into CASSPPQGSYEQYF.

The chain recombines TRBV7-8 with TRBJ1-1, with D possibly matching TRBD1 (6 bases). Germline V gene sequence: CDR1 SGHVS, CDR2 FQNEAQ. The CDR3 runs 14 residues. V dropped 5 bases and J dropped 7 bases, with 17 bases sitting between them. CDR3 nucleotides: TGTGCCAGCAGCCCGCAGACAGGACTCGGTGAAGCTTTCTTT. Translated, it gives CASSPQTGLGEAFF.

The chain joins TRBV5-5 to TRBJ2-7, with TRBD1 matching over 10 bases. This CDR3 spans 13 amino acids. Germline values: CDR1 SGHKS, CDR2 YYEKEE (reference sequence). Trimming removed 2 bases from V and 12 bases from J; junction bases left unmatched: 8. Here the CDR3 DNA reads TGTGCCAGCAGCTTCGACCGGGACAGGGGAGGGTACTTC. Amino acid sequence: CASSFDRDRGGYF. Combining the CDR3 with reference TRBV5-5 and TRBJ2-7 gives the whole variable domain DAGVTQSPTHLIKTRGQQVTLRCSPISGHKSVSWYQQVLGQGPQFIFQYYEKEERGRGNFPDRFSARQFPNYSSELNVNALLLGDSALYLCASSFDRDRGGYFGPGTRLTVT.

Remarks on this clone: This CDR3 is also generated by other DNA sequences in the sample. The rearrangement joins TRBV15 to TRBJ1-5; D call uncertain. The ends were cut back, 0 bases at V and 4 bases at J, with 13 bases in the middle. This CDR3 comprises 16 residues. Germline-derived CDR1 and CDR2 are LNHNV and YYDKDF (reference sequence). The CDR3 DNA is TGTGCCACCAGCAGAGATCGGGGAGGCGCTAATCAGCCCCAGCATTTT. Translated: CATSRDRGGANQPQHF.

The chain recombines TRBV5-4 with TRBJ1-2; TRBD1 aligns across 9 bases. The V segment lost 4 bases and the J segment 2 bases; nucleotides outside the gene matches: 6. This CDR3 is 15 amino acids long. Looked up from germline, CDR1 is SGHNT and CDR2 is YYREEE (reference sequence). CDR3 DNA: TGTGCCAGCAGCCCCCGGGACAGGGAGAACTATGGCTACACCTTC. Residues: CASSPRDRENYGYTF.